This paragraph reports one T cell receptor beta chain. The CDR3 consists of 14 residues. With V trimmed by 3 bases and J by 2 bases, 6 bases remained unmatched. Germline V gene sequence: CDR1 DFQATT, CDR2 SNEGSKA (reference sequence). These data originate in a study of blood T cell repertoires in COVID-19. Background on the study: PBMCs, B-cell-depleted T cells, or T cells were the source of the cDNA or gDNA that made up the material.

In the original analysis: By means of reference gene primer amplification, nucleated cell counts were estimated. The assay was immunoSEQ multiplex PCR, and TCRdb's table has in-frame clones only and misses some. D and trimming come from the DNA, and the V and J calls and clone size come from that table. The sample has about 130,000 clones, 85% to 90% seen once. The gene calls are TRBV20-1 and TRBJ2-7; TRBD2 agrees at 8 bases. This sequence originates from an elderly man with active or convalescent COVID-19. The sequenced material came from peripheral blood. The CDR3, as DNA: TGCAGTGCTAGTGACCAGCGGGGGACCTACGAGCAGTACTTC. Translated, it gives CSASDQRGTYEQYF.